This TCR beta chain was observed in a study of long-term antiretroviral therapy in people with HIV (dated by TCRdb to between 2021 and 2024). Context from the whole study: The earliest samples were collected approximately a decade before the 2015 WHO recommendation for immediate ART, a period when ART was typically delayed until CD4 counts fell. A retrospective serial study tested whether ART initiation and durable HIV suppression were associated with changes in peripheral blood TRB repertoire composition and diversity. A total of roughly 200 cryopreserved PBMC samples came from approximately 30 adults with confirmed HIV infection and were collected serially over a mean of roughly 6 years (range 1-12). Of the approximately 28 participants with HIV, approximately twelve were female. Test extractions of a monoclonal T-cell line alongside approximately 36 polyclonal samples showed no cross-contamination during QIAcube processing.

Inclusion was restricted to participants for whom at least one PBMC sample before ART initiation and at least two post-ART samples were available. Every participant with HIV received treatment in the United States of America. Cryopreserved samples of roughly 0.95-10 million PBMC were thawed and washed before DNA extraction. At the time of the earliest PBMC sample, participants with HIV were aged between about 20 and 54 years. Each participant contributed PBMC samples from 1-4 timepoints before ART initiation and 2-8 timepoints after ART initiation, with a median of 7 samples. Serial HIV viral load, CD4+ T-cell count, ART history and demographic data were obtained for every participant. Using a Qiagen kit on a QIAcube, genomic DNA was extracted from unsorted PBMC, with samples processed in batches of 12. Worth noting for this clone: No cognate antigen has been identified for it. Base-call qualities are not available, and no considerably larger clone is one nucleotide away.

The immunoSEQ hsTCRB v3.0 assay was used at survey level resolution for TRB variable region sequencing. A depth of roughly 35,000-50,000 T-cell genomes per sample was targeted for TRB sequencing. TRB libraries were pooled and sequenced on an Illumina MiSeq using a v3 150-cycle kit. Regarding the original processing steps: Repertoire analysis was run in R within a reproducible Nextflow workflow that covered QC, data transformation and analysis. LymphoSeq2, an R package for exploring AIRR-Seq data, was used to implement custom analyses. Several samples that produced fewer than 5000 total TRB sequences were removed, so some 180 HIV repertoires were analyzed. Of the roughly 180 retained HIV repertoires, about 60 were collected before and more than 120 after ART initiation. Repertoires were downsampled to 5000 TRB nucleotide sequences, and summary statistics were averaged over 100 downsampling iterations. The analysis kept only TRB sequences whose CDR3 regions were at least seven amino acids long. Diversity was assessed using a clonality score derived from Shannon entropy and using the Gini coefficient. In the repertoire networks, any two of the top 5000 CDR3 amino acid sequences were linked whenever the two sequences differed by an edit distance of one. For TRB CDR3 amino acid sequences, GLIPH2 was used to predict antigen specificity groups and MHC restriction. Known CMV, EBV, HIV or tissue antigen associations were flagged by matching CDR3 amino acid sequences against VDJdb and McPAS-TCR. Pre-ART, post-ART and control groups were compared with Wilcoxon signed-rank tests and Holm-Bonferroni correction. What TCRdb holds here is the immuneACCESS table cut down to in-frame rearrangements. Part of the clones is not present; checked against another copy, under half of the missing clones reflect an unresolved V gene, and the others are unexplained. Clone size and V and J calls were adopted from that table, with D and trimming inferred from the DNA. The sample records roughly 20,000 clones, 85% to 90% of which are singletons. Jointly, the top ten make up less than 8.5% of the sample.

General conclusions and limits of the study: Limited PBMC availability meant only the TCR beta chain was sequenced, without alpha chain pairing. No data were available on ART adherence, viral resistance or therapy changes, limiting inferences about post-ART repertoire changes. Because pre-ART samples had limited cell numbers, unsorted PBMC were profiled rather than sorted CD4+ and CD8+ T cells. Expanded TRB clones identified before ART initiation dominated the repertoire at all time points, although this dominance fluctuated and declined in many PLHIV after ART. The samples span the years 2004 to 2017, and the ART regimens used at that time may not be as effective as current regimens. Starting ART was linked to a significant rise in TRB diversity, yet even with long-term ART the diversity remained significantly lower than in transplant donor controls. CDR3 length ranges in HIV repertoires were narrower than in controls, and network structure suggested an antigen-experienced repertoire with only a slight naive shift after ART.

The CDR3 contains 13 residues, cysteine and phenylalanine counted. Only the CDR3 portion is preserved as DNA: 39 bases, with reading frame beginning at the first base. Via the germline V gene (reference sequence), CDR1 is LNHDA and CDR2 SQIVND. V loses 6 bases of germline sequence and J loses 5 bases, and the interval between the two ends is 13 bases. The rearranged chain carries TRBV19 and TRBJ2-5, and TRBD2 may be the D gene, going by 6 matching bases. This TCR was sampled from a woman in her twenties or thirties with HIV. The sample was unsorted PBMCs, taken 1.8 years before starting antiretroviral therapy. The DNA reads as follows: TGTGCCAGTAGCCCTGTAGCGGCGGAGACCCAGTACTTC. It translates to CASSPVAAETQYF.